The entry below describes one T cell receptor beta chain. Sequencing of TCR beta was undertaken in CD8+ and CD4+ T cells derived from blood. Germline-derived CDR1 and CDR2 are SNHLY and FYNNEI. The V gene lost 1 base and the J gene lost 6 bases, with 13 bases spanning the gap. This CDR3 has 15 residues. With random hexamers, reverse transcription was performed on roughly 0.5 to 1 ug of RNA. immunoSEQ multiplex PCR amplified TCR beta CDR3 across 54 Vbeta, 13 Jbeta. TCRdb called the immunoSEQ multiplex PCR reads again in MiXCR, with one record for every CDR3 protein. The table includes 51,000 or so distinct CDR3 sequences, 93% detected once. The sample originates from a study of CD8 T cells in Susac syndrome.

The source is a human donor in good health. Input material: CD8+ T cells from PBMCs. The chain combines TRBV2 with TRBJ2-4, with D possibly TRBD1 on 6 matching bases. CDR3 in DNA: TGTGCCAGCAGTGAAGGCTTTACAGGGCGAAACATTCAGTACTTC. Its protein is CASSEGFTGRNIQYF. Full variable domain (outside the CDR3, taken from reference TRBV2 and TRBJ2-4): EPEVTQTPSHQVTQMGQEVILRCVPISNHLYFYWYRQILGQKVEFLVSFYNNEISEKSEIFDDQFSVERPDGSNFTLKIRSTKLEDSAMYFCASSEGFTGRNIQYFGAGTRLSVL.